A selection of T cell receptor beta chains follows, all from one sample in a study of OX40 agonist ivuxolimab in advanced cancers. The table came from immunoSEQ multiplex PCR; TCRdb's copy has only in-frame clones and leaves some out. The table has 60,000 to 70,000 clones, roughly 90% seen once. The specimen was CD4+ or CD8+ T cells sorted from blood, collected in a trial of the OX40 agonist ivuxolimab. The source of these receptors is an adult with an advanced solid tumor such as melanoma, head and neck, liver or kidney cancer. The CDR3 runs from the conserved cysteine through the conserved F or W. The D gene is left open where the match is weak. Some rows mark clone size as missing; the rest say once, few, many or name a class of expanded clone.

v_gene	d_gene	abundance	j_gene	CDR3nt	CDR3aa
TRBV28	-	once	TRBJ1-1	TGTGCCAGCAGTAACCCGGGGGGGGGAAGGACTGAAGCTTTCTTT	CASSNPGGGRTEAFF
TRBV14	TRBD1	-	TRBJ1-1	TGTGCCAGCAGCCGGCGGGACAGCATTTGGAACACTGAAGCTTTCTTT	CASSRRDSIWNTEAFF
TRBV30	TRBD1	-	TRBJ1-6	TGTGCCTGGAGTGTAAGACAGGGGACCCGGCTAGCTTCACCCCTCCACTTT	CAWSVRQGTRLASPLHF
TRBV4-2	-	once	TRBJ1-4	TGTGCCAGCAGCCGACAGGATGCAACTAATGAAAAACTGTTTTTT	CASSRQDATNEKLFF
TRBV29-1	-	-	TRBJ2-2	TGCAGCGCCGTACTAGTGGCCAGTACCATCACCGGGGAGCTGTTTTTT	CSAVLVASTITGELFF
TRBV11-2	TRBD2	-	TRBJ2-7	TGTGCCAGCAGGCCGGGGGGGGCGGGCTCCTACGAGCAGTACTTC	CASRPGGAGSYEQYF
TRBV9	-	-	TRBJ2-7	TGTGCCAGCAGCGTAGCCGGGTCCTCTCCTCCCTACGAGCAGTACTTC	CASSVAGSSPPYEQYF
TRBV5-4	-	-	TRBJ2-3	TGTGCCAGCAGCCTTGGTGGGACAGATACGCAGTATTTT	CASSLGGTDTQYF
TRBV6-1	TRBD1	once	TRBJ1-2	TGTGCCAGCAGCCTGGGGACAGGGTACAACTATGGCTACACCTTC	CASSLGTGYNYGYTF
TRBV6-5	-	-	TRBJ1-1	TGTGCCAGCAGTTACCGATCTGGGTTGGAGGCTTTCTTT	CASSYRSGLEAFF
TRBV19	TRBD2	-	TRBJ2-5	TGTGCCAGTAGTATAGGGACTAGCGGGGGGGCGATTCGAGAGACCCAGTACTTC	CASSIGTSGGAIRETQYF
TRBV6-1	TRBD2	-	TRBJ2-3	TGTGCCAGCAGTGAATTGGGACTAGCGACCTACACAGATACGCAGTATTTT	CASSELGLATYTDTQYF
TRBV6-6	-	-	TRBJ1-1	TGTGCCAGCAGTTACTCGGGTAGGGAAAACACTGAAGCTTTCTTT	CASSYSGRENTEAFF
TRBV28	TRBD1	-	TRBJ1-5	TGTGCCAGCAAAGGACAGGGAGAACAGCCCCAGCATTTT	CASKGQGEQPQHF
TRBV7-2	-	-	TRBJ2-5	TGTGCCAGCAGCCGTGTAGCGGTTCAAGAGACCCAGTACTTC	CASSRVAVQETQYF
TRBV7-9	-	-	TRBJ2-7	TGTGCCAGCAGCCCCGGGACATTGAGCTCCTACGAGCAGTACTTC	CASSPGTLSSYEQYF
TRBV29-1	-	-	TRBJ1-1	TGCAGCGTGGCTAAGAACACTGAAGCTTTCTTT	CSVAKNTEAFF
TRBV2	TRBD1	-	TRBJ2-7	TGTGCCAGCAGGGAGGGCCAGGGGGCGGTCGAGCAGTACTTC	CASREGQGAVEQYF
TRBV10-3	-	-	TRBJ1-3	TGTGCCAGCGGCCTGACTGGAAACACCATATATTTT	CASGLTGNTIYF
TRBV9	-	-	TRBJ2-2	TGTGCCAGCAGCTCATTAGCGGAAACCGGGGAGCTGTTTTTT	CASSSLAETGELFF
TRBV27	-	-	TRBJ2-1	TGTGCCAGCAGTTTGTTTCGGGAAGCGCTCTACAATGAGCAGTTCTTC	CASSLFREALYNEQFF
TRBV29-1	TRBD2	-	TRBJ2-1	TGCAGCGTTCCTTCGACTAGCGGGAGCTACTACAATGAGCAGTTCTTC	CSVPSTSGSYYNEQFF
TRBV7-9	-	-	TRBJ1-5	TGTGCCAGCAGCCCAGGGGATGGCAATCAGCCCCAGCATTTT	CASSPGDGNQPQHF
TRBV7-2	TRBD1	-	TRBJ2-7	TGTGCCAGCAGCTTAGTTGGGACAGGAGGTCACGAGCAGTACTTC	CASSLVGTGGHEQYF
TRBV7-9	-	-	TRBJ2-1	TGTGCCAGCAGCCCGCCCCTAGTTGAACGGGAGCGAGTCTATGAGCAGTTCTTC	CASSPPLVERERVYEQFF
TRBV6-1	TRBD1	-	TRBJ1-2	TGTGCCAGCACCGGGACAGACTATGGCTACACCTTC	CASTGTDYGYTF
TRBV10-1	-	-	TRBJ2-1	TGCGCCAGCAGGGCGGGAAGAAATTACAATGAGCAGTTCTTC	CASRAGRNYNEQFF
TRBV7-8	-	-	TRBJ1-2	TGTGCCAGCAGCTTAGATATCAACTATGGCTACACCTTC	CASSLDINYGYTF
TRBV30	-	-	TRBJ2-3	TGTGCCTGGAGTGACCTGTGGCGGGGCCGCACAGATACGCAGTATTTT	CAWSDLWRGRTDTQYF
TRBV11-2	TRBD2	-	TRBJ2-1	TGTGCCAGCAGCTCCGCACTAGCGGGTGGTAGGGGTGAGCAGTTCTTC	CASSSALAGGRGEQFF
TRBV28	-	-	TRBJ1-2	TGTGCCAGCAGTTTGGAGGGACGGTTTTTGGGAGGCTACACCTTC	CASSLEGRFLGGYTF
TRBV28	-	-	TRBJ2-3	TGTGCCAGCAGTTTACGCTGGGATACGCAGTATTTT	CASSLRWDTQYF
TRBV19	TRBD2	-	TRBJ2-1	TGTGCCAGTAGTATAGTATCCAGCGGGGCCGGGAATAAGTTCTTC	CASSIVSSGAGNKFF
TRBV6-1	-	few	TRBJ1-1	TGTGCCAGCAGCCGGGAGTCTGGTGTCTCTGAAGCTTTCTTT	CASSRESGVSEAFF
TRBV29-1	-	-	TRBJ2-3	TGCAGCGTTGAGCCTGGACGCGGTTCCACAGATACGCAGTATTTT	CSVEPGRGSTDTQYF
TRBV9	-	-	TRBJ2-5	TGTGCCAGCAGCGTAGACCAAGAGACCCAGTACTTC	CASSVDQETQYF
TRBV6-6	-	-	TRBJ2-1	TGTGCCAGCAGTTCTGCGACTCCGAGTAGCGAGCAGTTCTTC	CASSSATPSSEQFF
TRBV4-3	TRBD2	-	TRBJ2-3	TGCGCCAGCAGCCAAGGGGTTGCGGGGGGGAACACAGATACGCAGTATTTT	CASSQGVAGGNTDTQYF
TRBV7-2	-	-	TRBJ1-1	TGTGCCAGCAGCTTAGCAGCAGGGCGGAACACTGAAGCTTTCTTT	CASSLAAGRNTEAFF
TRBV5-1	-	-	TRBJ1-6	TGCGCCAGCAGCTCAGACCCCTCCGGGAGAGATTCACCCCTCCACTTT	CASSSDPSGRDSPLHF
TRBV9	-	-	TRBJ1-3	TGTGCCAGCAGCGTAGAAGGGAAAGGGTCCATATATTTT	CASSVEGKGSIYF
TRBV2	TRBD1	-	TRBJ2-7	TGTGCCAGCAGTGAGAGGGGACAGGACTCGGCCGAGCAGTACTTC	CASSERGQDSAEQYF
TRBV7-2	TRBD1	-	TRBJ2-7	TGTGCCAGCAGCTTAGGGCCCGGACAGGGGGCGGCGAGGAACGAGCAGTACTTC	CASSLGPGQGAARNEQYF
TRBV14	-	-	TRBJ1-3	TGTGCCAGCAGCCAAGCGGGAACCTACGGAAGAAACACCATATATTTT	CASSQAGTYGRNTIYF
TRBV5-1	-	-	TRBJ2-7	TGCGCCAGCAGCCGGGACGGAGGGTCCTACGAGCAGTACTTC	CASSRDGGSYEQYF
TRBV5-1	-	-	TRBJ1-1	TGCGCCAGCAGGGAGGGGGGCGCGGGTACTGAAGCTTTCTTT	CASREGGAGTEAFF
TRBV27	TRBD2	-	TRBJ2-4	TGTGCCAGCAGTCCGGGACTAGCGGGAGGACGGGGTTGGAACATTCAGTACTTC	CASSPGLAGGRGWNIQYF
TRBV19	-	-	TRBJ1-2	TGTGCCAGTAGTATATCTACCACCAAGGGCTACACCTTC	CASSISTTKGYTF
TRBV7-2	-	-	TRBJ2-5	TGTGCCAGCAGCTTTGGGATGACGGCAAAAGAGACCCAGTACTTC	CASSFGMTAKETQYF
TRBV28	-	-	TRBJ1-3	TGTGCCAGCAGTTTATTGGCAAGGCGATCCTCCGGAAACACCATATATTTT	CASSLLARRSSGNTIYF
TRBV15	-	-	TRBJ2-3	TGTGCCACCAGCAGGGGGACGGAGAGCACAGATACGCAGTATTTT	CATSRGTESTDTQYF
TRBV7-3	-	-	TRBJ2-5	TGTGCCAGCAGTTTCTCCGGGCAGAGACAAGAGACCCAGTACTTC	CASSFSGQRQETQYF
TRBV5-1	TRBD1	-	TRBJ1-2	TGCGCCAGCAGCCCGGGGACAGCAGAAGTCAACTACACCTTC	CASSPGTAEVNYTF
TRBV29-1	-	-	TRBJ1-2	TGCAGCGTTTACCAGGGCCGTGGCTACACCTTC	CSVYQGRGYTF
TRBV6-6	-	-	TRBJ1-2	TGTGCCAGCAGTTACTCTCAGGTCTATGGCTACACCTTC	CASSYSQVYGYTF
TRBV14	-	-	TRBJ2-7	TGTGCCAGCAGCCAAGGGGGAGTGCTGGGATCCTACGAGCAGTACTTC	CASSQGGVLGSYEQYF
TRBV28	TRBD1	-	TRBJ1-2	TGTGCCAGTCTCGGCAGGGGGCCTAGCTATGGCTACACCTTC	CASLGRGPSYGYTF
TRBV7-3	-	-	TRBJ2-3	TGTGCCAGCAGCTACGGACAGCCGGGCACAGATACGCAGTATTTT	CASSYGQPGTDTQYF